This TCR beta chain stems from a study of blood T cell repertoires in COVID-19. With 5 bases clipped from V and 2 bases from J, the junction kept 10 bases outside the gene matches. The germline V gene encodes CDR1 SGHDN and CDR2 FVKESK. The CDR3 has 16 amino acids. Sequencing used immunoSEQ multiplex PCR; TCRdb keeps in-frame clones, though not all of them. In the table there are under 95,000 clones, roughly 78% of which are singletons. Material for sequencing was peripheral blood. The TCR comes from an elderly woman with acute or convalescent COVID-19. The V gene is TRBV14, the J gene TRBJ2-3; 7 bases line up with TRBD1. The CDR3 coding sequence is TGTGCCAGCAGCGACAGGGATTCCTTACTCACAGATACGCAGTATTTT. This translates into CASSDRDSLLTDTQYF.